Listed here are 16 T cell receptor beta chains from one sample, sequenced in a study of T cell responses to AZD1222 COVID-19 vaccine. TCRdb keeps only in-frame clones here, not all; method: immunoSEQ multiplex PCR. The sample includes some 190,000 clones, almost 95% seen only once; the top ten take less than 1.5%. The specimen comprised peripheral blood, sampled on day 0 of AZD1222 vaccination. Receptors originate from an adult in good health.

This chain connects TRBV5-4 to TRBJ2-1, with a tentative D call TRBD1 (8 bases). CDR1 is SGHNT, CDR2 YYREEE, per germline (reference sequence). V lost 4 bases to trimming and J lost 10 bases, with 30 bases between them. The CDR3 runs 18 residues. CDR3 in amino acids: CASSLGRGGTGGAIEQFF. The CDR3 nucleotides are TGTGCCAGCAGCCTTGGAAGGGGGGGGACAGGTGGGGCCATCGAGCAGTTCTTC.

The genes are TRBV9 and TRBJ1-4; a possible D gene is TRBD1 (5 bases). The V end was cut by 0 bases, the J end by 8 bases, with 14 bases between. The germline CDR1 and CDR2 sequences are SGDLS and YYNGEE. This CDR3 region has 15 residues. For the CDR3, the DNA is TGTGCCAGCAGCGTAGAACCGCAGGGTTGGGAAAAACTGTTTTTT. It is translated as CASSVEPQGWEKLFF.

V and J are TRBV3-1 (or the pseudogene TRBV3-2) and TRBJ2-7; 8 bases are a match to TRBD2. This CDR3 has 17 residues. V was pared by 0 bases and J by 2 bases, with 9 bases of the junction left unmatched. CDR1 and CDR2 from the germline V gene are LGHDT and YNNKEL (reference sequence). The CDR3 nucleotides read TGTGCCAGCAGCCAAGAAAGGATGGGGCGGGGGGCCTACGAGCAGTACTTC. Amino acids: CASSQERMGRGAYEQYF.

The chain combines TRBV7-2 with TRBJ1-2; D unclear. CDR3 length equals 14 residues. Trimming took off 1 base at V and 2 bases at J, with 8 bases between the two ends. Germline V gene lookup returns CDR1 SGHTA and CDR2 FQGNSA. CDR3 sequence (DNA): TGTGCCAGCAGCTTAGGTCAGATCAACTATGGCTACACCTTC. It translates to CASSLGQINYGYTF.

This chain connects TRBV6-2 or TRBV6-3 to TRBJ1-5; tentatively, D is TRBD1 (5 bases). Trimming took 5 bases from V and 1 from J, leaving 15 bases between them. This CDR3 is 16 amino acids long. The germline gives CDR1 MNHEY, CDR2 SVGEGT. In DNA, the CDR3 is TGTGCCAGCAGTACTCAGGGTGTAAGGAGCAATCAGCCCCAGCATTTT. The encoded protein is CASSTQGVRSNQPQHF.

The chain links TRBV23-1 to TRBJ1-6; D is unclear. TRBV23-1 is marked as an open reading frame, function uncertain. The CDR3 extends over 18 amino acids. Trimming stripped 2 bases from V and 13 bases from J, with 27 bases between. CDR3 protein: CASSQTPPVVLYPPPLHF. The DNA for the CDR3 is TGCGCCAGCAGTCAAACCCCCCCCGTCGTCCTTTATCCTCCTCCCCTCCACTTT.

This rearrangement joins TRBV7-3 to TRBJ2-2; tentatively, D is TRBD1 or TRBD2 (5 bases each). The CDR3 runs 14 residues. The germline V gene has CDR1 SGHTA and CDR2 FQGTGA. V was cut by 0 bases and J by 6 bases, with 8 bases left in between. CDR3 loop: CASSLTMGAGELFF. In nucleotides, the CDR3 is TGTGCCAGCAGCTTAACTATGGGGGCCGGGGAGCTGTTTTTT.

The chain employs TRBV18 and TRBJ1-6; D not resolved. Germline V gives CDR1 KGHSH, CDR2 LQKENI. Trimming left V 2 bases short and J 1 base short, with 9 bases between. The CDR3 has 16 residues. The chain's CDR3 is CASSPKYVSYNSPLHF. The CDR3 coding sequence is TGTGCCAGCTCACCAAAATACGTGTCCTATAATTCACCCCTCCACTTT.

V and J are TRBV29-1 and TRBJ1-1; D uncertain. The V gene lost 1 base and the J gene lost 1 base, with 7 bases spanning the gap. The CDR3 runs 13 residues. CDR1 SQVTM and CDR2 ANQGSEA come from the germline V gene. In DNA, the CDR3 is TGCAGCGTTGAAGGGCAGCAGAACACTGAAGCTTTCTTT. This gives the protein CSVEGQQNTEAFF.

This chain links TRBV12-3 or TRBV12-4 with TRBJ2-2; 7 positions match TRBD1. This CDR3 is built from 13 residues. V shed 3 bases and J 6 bases; nucleotides not matched to a gene: 1. The CDR3 sequence: CASSFDRAGELFF. CDR3 in DNA: TGTGCCAGCAGTTTCGACAGGGCCGGGGAGCTGTTTTTT.

The rearrangement joins TRBV28 to TRBJ1-4; a possible D gene is TRBD1 (5 bases). The germline gives CDR1 MDHEN, CDR2 SYDVKM. The CDR3 has 13 residues. The V and J ends lost 7 bases and 6 bases respectively, with 12 bases between them. Here the CDR3 DNA reads TGTGCCAGCACGGCGGGGGGAGATGAAAAACTGTTTTTT. Amino acid sequence: CASTAGGDEKLFF.

About this clone itself: Other nucleotide sequences in the sample specify the same CDR3. The chain is built from TRBV7-9 and TRBJ1-1; no definite D call. The CDR3 extends over 13 amino acids. CDR1 SEHNR and CDR2 FQNEAQ come from the germline V gene (reference sequence). The V end was cut by 3 bases, the J end by 2 bases, with 7 bases between. CDR3 in amino acids: CASSLAANTEAFF. The CDR3 DNA follows: TGTGCCAGCAGCTTGGCAGCAAACACTGAAGCTTTCTTT.

The V gene is TRBV7-2, the J gene TRBJ2-7, with D possibly matching TRBD2 (7 bases). The CDR3 sequence is 15 residues long. Looked up from germline, CDR1 is SGHTA and CDR2 is FQGNSA. V lost 5 bases and J lost 2, with 16 bases in between. This CDR3 reads CASSPWGGRTYEQYF. CDR3 DNA sequence: TGTGCCAGCAGCCCCTGGGGGGGGCGCACCTACGAGCAGTACTTC.

The rearrangement links TRBV19 to TRBJ2-2; the match to TRBD2 covers 8 bases. With 6 bases clipped from V and 4 bases from J, the junction kept 10 bases outside the gene matches. The CDR3 has 16 residues. Germline values: CDR1 LNHDA, CDR2 SQIVND (reference sequence). The CDR3 region has the DNA TGTGCCAGTAGGAGAATCACTAGCGGACTCACCGGGGAGCTGTTTTTT. Encoded protein: CASRRITSGLTGELFF. The whole variable domain, filled in from reference TRBV19 and TRBJ2-2, reads DGGITQSPKYLFRKEGQNVTLSCEQNLNHDAMYWYRQDPGQGLRLIYYSQIVNDFQKGDIAEGYSVSREKKESFPLTVTSAQKNPTAFYLCASRRITSGLTGELFFGEGSRLTVL.

The CDR3 nucleotides read TGTGCCAGCACGGGATCCTACACAGATACGCAGTATTTT. This translates into CASTGSYTDTQYF. This chain joins TRBV6-5 and TRBJ2-3, with a weak D call TRBD2 (5 bases). V lost 7 bases, J lost 2 bases, and 10 bases lay in between. The CDR3 totals 13 residues. Per germline, CDR1 MNHEY and CDR2 SVGAGI.

The rearrangement links TRBV7-3 to TRBJ2-3; TRBD2 aligns across 13 bases. CDR1 is SGHTA and CDR2 is FQGTGA in the germline V gene. J was trimmed by 1 base and V by 0 bases; bases with no gene match: 7. The CDR3 consists of 19 residues. CDR3 region: CASSLTPRTSGGGTDTQYF. In DNA form, the CDR3 reads TGTGCCAGCAGCTTAACCCCTCGGACTAGCGGGGGAGGCACAGATACGCAGTATTTT.